These 17 T cell receptor beta chains were sequenced from one sample in a study of cytomegalovirus exposure and HLA in healthy donors (dated by TCRdb to between 2016 and 2019). Library creation used the immunoSEQ multiplex PCR assay. A mixture of 60 forward primers for TCR Vbeta segments and 13 reverse primers for TCR Jbeta segments was used in the multiplex PCR. TCRdb limited this immuneACCESS table to in-frame rearrangements with V and J called. A share of clones is missing; checked studies link under half to unresolved V genes, and the rest is unexplained. The data table for this sample lists approximately 110,000 clones. The ten largest make up roughly 4% of the sample. Sequencing was performed on PBMCs. Every receptor here comes from a man younger than 35 in good health and CMV-seronegative.

The V call is TRBV19, the J call TRBJ1-5, with 8 bases matching TRBD1. In germline, CDR1 is LNHDA, CDR2 SQIVND (reference sequence). Trimming took 0 bases from V and 6 from J; bases not matched to a gene: 4. The CDR3 is 15 residues long. The CDR3 nucleotides are TGTGCCAGTAGTATAGATGGTACAGGGGGTCAGCCCCAGCATTTT. Protein sequence: CASSIDGTGGQPQHF.

The V call is TRBV4-1, the J call TRBJ1-2, with a tentative D call TRBD1 (6 bases). The V gene's germline CDR1 is MGHRA and CDR2 YSYEKL. The V gene lost 5 bases and the J gene lost 2 bases, with 12 bases spanning the gap. This CDR3 region has 14 residues. CDR3 nucleotide sequence: TGCGCCAGCAGCGGCGGGGGGGCCAACTATGGCTACACCTTC. It codes for CASSGGGANYGYTF.

This chain connects TRBV19 to TRBJ2-5, with 7 nucleotides matching TRBD1. V lost 5 bases and J lost 2; bases outside the gene matches: 11. Per the germline V gene, CDR1 is LNHDA and CDR2 is SQIVND (reference sequence). This CDR3 contains 16 residues. CDR3 DNA: TGTGCCAGTAGTGCAATTACAGGGGCCACGCAAGAGACCCAGTACTTC. It encodes CASSAITGATQETQYF.

The chain employs TRBV7-2 and TRBJ1-2; the D gene is possibly TRBD1 (6 bases). This CDR3 is built from 11 residues. Germline CDR1 and CDR2: SGHTA and FQGNSA. The V end was cut by 11 bases, the J end by 6 bases, with 13 bases between. DNA for the CDR3: TGTGCCTGGGGGGGCAGGGATGGCTACACCTTC. Its translation is CAWGGRDGYTF.

The chain recombines TRBV7-9 with TRBJ1-1; 10 bases fit TRBD1. The CDR3 contains 15 residues. J lost 5 bases, V lost 5 bases, and 8 bases had no gene match. CDR1 is SEHNR, CDR2 FQNEAQ, per germline (reference sequence). CDR3 loop: CASSRQGAGLTEAFF. In DNA, the CDR3 is TGTGCCAGCAGCAGACAGGGGGCCGGTTTGACTGAAGCTTTCTTT.

This chain joins TRBV25-1 and TRBJ2-1; 10 bases are shared with TRBD2. The ends lost 6 bases at V and 2 bases at J; junction bases unmatched: 1. CDR3 length: 14 residues. Per germline, CDR1 MGHDK and CDR2 SYGVNS. CDR3 protein: CASRGLAAYNEQFF. The CDR3 DNA sequence: TGTGCCAGCAGAGGACTAGCGGCCTACAATGAGCAGTTCTTC.

The rearrangement joins TRBV18 to TRBJ2-7; a possible D gene is TRBD2 (7 bases). V lost 6 bases, J lost 2 bases, and 14 bases lay in between. The CDR3 covers 14 residues. Germline values: CDR1 KGHSH, CDR2 LQKENI. The CDR3 sequence is CASSRRGPTYEQYF. The CDR3 region has the DNA TGTGCCAGCTCGCGGCGGGGGCCTACCTACGAGCAGTACTTC.

In nucleotides, the CDR3 is TGCGCCAGCAGCTTGTGGAAAGCGGGAGGGTCTCACGAGCAGTACTTC. It yields the protein CASSLWKAGGSHEQYF. The chain recombines TRBV5-1 with TRBJ2-7; 10 bases are shared with TRBD2. V lost 1 base to trimming and J lost 5 bases; unmatched junction nucleotides: 9. The CDR3 runs to 16 residues. Germline V gene sequence: CDR1 SGHRS, CDR2 YFSETQ.

V usage is TRBV11-2 and J usage is TRBJ1-1, with unresolved D. The germline V and J ends were trimmed by 1 base and 7 bases, with 10 bases remaining between them. The CDR3 contains 13 residues. Germline-derived CDR1 and CDR2 are SGHAT and FQNNGV. CDR3 DNA: TGTGCCAGCAGCTTAGCTGTCCTCTATGAAGCTTTCTTT. Translated, it gives CASSLAVLYEAFF.

The chain recombines TRBV5-4 with TRBJ1-2; possibly TRBD1 for D (5 bases). Trimming took off 2 bases at V and 5 bases at J, with 10 bases between the two ends. The CDR3 length is 13 residues. Germline-derived CDR1 and CDR2 are SGHNT and YYREEE (reference sequence). The CDR3: CASSLRQTYGYTF. Here the CDR3 DNA reads TGTGCCAGCAGCTTACGACAGACTTATGGCTACACCTTC.

The V and J genes are TRBV11-3 and TRBJ2-7; weak D call: TRBD1 (7 bases). Germline loops: CDR1 SGHNT, CDR2 YENEEA. The CDR3 is 12 residues long. V was pared by 5 bases and J by 6 bases, with 11 bases between. CDR3 sequence (DNA): TGTGCCAGCAGCCCAGGGGGGCTCGAGCAGTACTTC. It yields the protein CASSPGGLEQYF.

The genes are TRBV5-1 and TRBJ1-1; D uncertain. The CDR3 spans 14 residues. Germline V gene lookup returns CDR1 SGHRS and CDR2 YFSETQ. Trimming removed 2 bases at V and 11 bases at J, with 19 bases between. The CDR3 region is CASSFDIRPSVAFF. CDR3 DNA: TGCGCCAGCAGCTTCGACATAAGACCCTCTGTGGCTTTCTTT.

The rearrangement uses TRBV2 and TRBJ2-3, with 11 bases identical to TRBD2. Germline loops: CDR1 SNHLY, CDR2 FYNNEI. This CDR3 comprises 16 residues. The V and J ends lost 8 bases and 3 bases, in that order; junction bases with no gene match: 10. This CDR3 reads CASGTSGRFLTDTQYF. DNA for the CDR3: TGTGCCAGCGGAACTAGCGGGAGATTCTTAACAGATACGCAGTATTTT.

The rearrangement joins TRBV6-1 to TRBJ1-5, with D unresolved. The CDR3 is made up of 14 amino acids. V shed 11 bases and J shed 2 bases, with 16 bases lying between them. Germline V CDR1 and CDR2: MNHNS, SASEGT. CDR3 amino acids: CAALEGSRNQPQHF. DNA for the CDR3: TGTGCCGCACTAGAGGGCAGCCGCAATCAGCCCCAGCATTTT.

This chain connects TRBV5-5 to TRBJ1-5, with TRBD1 matching 7 bases. The trim removed 4 bases at V and 5 bases at J, leaving 9 bases unmatched. The length of the CDR3 is 15 residues. Germline V gene sequence: CDR1 SGHKS, CDR2 YYEKEE (reference sequence). The CDR3 nucleotides read TGTGCCAGCAGCCAAGGGACAGCGAAGGATCAGCCCCAGCATTTT. This codes for CASSQGTAKDQPQHF.

This chain joins TRBV7-9 and TRBJ1-2; D is undetermined. The CDR3 spans 14 residues. The germline V and J ends were trimmed by 1 base and 0 bases, with 6 bases remaining between them. In germline, CDR1 is SEHNR, CDR2 FQNEAQ (reference sequence). The CDR3 loop reads CASSLVTSNYGYTF. CDR3 in DNA: TGTGCCAGCAGCTTAGTTACTTCTAACTATGGCTACACCTTC.

The gene calls are TRBV6-5 and TRBJ2-2, with D tentatively TRBD2 (5 bases). This CDR3 spans 14 amino acids. CDR1 and CDR2 from the germline V gene are MNHEY and SVGAGI. V lost 6 bases to trimming and J lost 3 bases, with 11 bases between them. The CDR3 DNA is TGTGCCAGCAGAAGGACGGGGTACACCGGGGAGCTGTTTTTT. Translating gives CASRRTGYTGELFF.